What follows is one T cell receptor beta chain and its context. Germline CDR1 and CDR2: KGHSH and LQKENI. There are 15 residues in the CDR3. The V segment lost 1 base and the J segment 7 bases; nucleotides outside the gene matches: 5. This entry comes from a study of blood T cell repertoires in COVID-19. This table comes from immunoSEQ multiplex PCR, and its TCRdb copy is limited to in-frame clones, with some not included. The sample yields 300,000 to 400,000 clones, roughly 90% seen once. The rearrangement uses TRBV18 and TRBJ1-4; 8 bases map to TRBD1. Sequencing input: peripheral blood. The receptor's source is a woman aged 25 to 39 with COVID-19, enrolled during active disease. CDR3 in DNA: TGTGCCAGCTCACCACTGGAGACAGGGGCTGAAAAACTGTTTTTT. Amino acids: CASSPLETGAEKLFF.